A few counts support the clone carrying this TCR beta chain. Its specificity is unknown. A modified ARM-PCR protocol with three rounds of nested PCR amplified TCRbeta. TCRdb analysed the multiplex PCR reads with MiXCR anew, one entry per CDR3 protein. The sample shows around 76,000 distinct CDR3 sequences, over 65% of them seen only once. The template was RNA from unsorted bulk tissue. More than 3 cm separated this lung sample from the edge of the tumor. Newly diagnosed lung cancer patients had thoracic surgery in China, August–November 2014, without prior chemotherapy. This entry comes from a study of tumor and adjacent non-tumor tissue in lung cancer. Study background: Patients were aged roughly 30 to 76, 10 men and roughly 5 women, stage I to III. Millions of productive TCRbeta reads were obtained per sample on average. Study results and limitations: Normal lung showed higher cumulative top 100 clone frequency than tumor.

This CDR3 comprises 15 residues. CDR1 DFQATT and CDR2 SNEGSKA come from the germline V gene (reference sequence). The sample consisted of distant non-tumor lung tissue. The receptor was derived from a man between 70 and 80 years old with non-small cell lung cancer. The rearrangement links TRBV20-1 to TRBJ2-3, with D possibly matching TRBD1 (6 bases). The CDR3 DNA reads TGCAGCGCGGATAGACAGGCATCTAGCACAGATACGCAGTATTTT. Translating it yields CSADRQASSTDTQYF.